These T cell receptor beta chains were read from a single sample in a study of T cells in tuberculosis. Produced via immunoSEQ multiplex PCR; TCRdb's table is partial and in-frame only. The sample includes roughly 34,000 clones, around 90% seen only once; the top ten take 7% to 9%. Sequencing input: PBMCs. The receptors derive from a donor aged 10-29 years with latent tuberculosis or without tuberculosis infection. Some clones in this sample may be carry-over from other donors' samples. CDR3s include the opening cysteine and the closing phenylalanine or tryptophan. The D gene is left open where the match is weak. Part of the rows lack a size; the others show once, few, many or a class for expanded clones.

J gene	D gene	clone size	V gene	CDR3 DNA	CDR3 protein
TRBJ1-1	TRBD1	-	TRBV9	TGTGCCAGCATCGGACAGGAGAACACTGAAGCTTTCTTT	CASIGQENTEAFF
TRBJ1-1	-	-	TRBV19	TGTGCCAGTCAGGATTCCCTTAACACTGAAGCTTTCTTT	CASQDSLNTEAFF
TRBJ2-2	TRBD2	-	TRBV9	TGTGCCAGCAGCCCGGGACTAGCGGGGGCCGTGAACACCGGGGAGCTGTTTTTT	CASSPGLAGAVNTGELFF
TRBJ2-1	-	-	TRBV2	TGTGCCAGCAGTCAAACACTATCCTACAATGAGCAGTTCTTC	CASSQTLSYNEQFF
TRBJ2-1	TRBD1	once	TRBV5-1	TGCGCCAGCAGCGGACGGACAGGGGACAATGAGCAGTTCTTC	CASSGRTGDNEQFF
TRBJ1-1	-	-	TRBV27	TGTGCCAGCAGTTTAACGGGGGAAAAAGCGATGAACACTGAAGCTTTCTTT	CASSLTGEKAMNTEAFF
TRBJ2-7	TRBD2	-	TRBV2	TGTGCCAGCAGTGTAGGGACTAGCGGGGGGGCCTACGAGCAGTACTTC	CASSVGTSGGAYEQYF
TRBJ2-7	-	-	TRBV15	TGTGCCACCAGCAGAGAACTCTCGGGGATGGACGAGCAGTACTTC	CATSRELSGMDEQYF
TRBJ1-1	-	-	TRBV27	TGTGCCAGCTCCCCCGGGGGAGGGTACACTGAAGCTTTCTTT	CASSPGGGYTEAFF
TRBJ2-3	-	-	TRBV11-2	TGTGCCAGCAGCTTAACACTACGCACAGATACGCAGTATTTT	CASSLTLRTDTQYF
TRBJ1-4	-	-	TRBV29-1	TGCAGCGTTGAAGCGGGAGAGGTGGGAAAACTGTTTTTT	CSVEAGEVGKLFF
TRBJ2-7	TRBD2	-	TRBV30	TGTGCCTGGAGGAGGGGACTAGCGGGAGCCGACGAGCAGTACTTC	CAWRRGLAGADEQYF
TRBJ2-3	TRBD2	once	TRBV13	TGTGCCAGCAGCCCCGGACTAGCGGACTCCACAGATACGCAGTATTTT	CASSPGLADSTDTQYF
TRBJ2-3	-	-	TRBV9	TGTGCCAGCAGCGTAGAGGGCGGGACTAGCACAGATACGCAGTATTTT	CASSVEGGTSTDTQYF
TRBJ2-7	TRBD2	-	TRBV7-9	TGTGCCAGCAGCACTAGCGGGGGAGTCTACGAGCAGTACTTC	CASSTSGGVYEQYF
TRBJ2-4	TRBD2	-	TRBV23-1	TGCGCCAGCGCCCGACTAGCACAAAACATTCAGTACTTC	CASARLAQNIQYF
TRBJ2-1	TRBD2	-	TRBV5-1	TGCGCCAGCAGCTTACCCGGACTAGCGGGACCCAATGAGCAGTTCTTC	CASSLPGLAGPNEQFF
TRBJ1-1	-	-	TRBV6-5	TGTGCCAGCAGCCCGACAGGAGTGTTTAACACTGAAGCTTTCTTT	CASSPTGVFNTEAFF
TRBJ2-3	-	-	TRBV7-8	TGTGCCAGCAGCTCAGGGACAGATACGCAGTATTTT	CASSSGTDTQYF
TRBJ2-7	-	-	TRBV6-1	TGTGCCACCGCAGGGGCGGTGATCTCCTACGAGCAGTACTTC	CATAGAVISYEQYF
TRBJ2-7	-	-	TRBV7-9	TGTGCCAGCAGCTTGGGAGGTGGGGGGAGAGAGCAGTACTTC	CASSLGGGGREQYF
TRBJ1-2	TRBD1	-	TRBV7-2	TGTGCCAGCAGCTCCCCAGACAGGGGACGAGGTGGCTACACCTTC	CASSSPDRGRGGYTF
TRBJ2-3	TRBD2	once	TRBV5-1	TGCGCCAGCAGCTTGACACTAGCGGGGGGCGTGGGGACAGATACGCAGTATTTT	CASSLTLAGGVGTDTQYF
TRBJ2-7	-	-	TRBV28	TGTGCCAGCAGCTCTATAGCGGCAGGCGCATCCTACGAGCAGTACTTC	CASSSIAAGASYEQYF
TRBJ2-1	TRBD1	-	TRBV19	TGTGCCAGTAGTTACAGGGGGCGAGACAATGAGCAGTTCTTC	CASSYRGRDNEQFF
TRBJ1-4	-	-	TRBV7-9	TGTGCCAGCAGCCGAACTCAGGGGCCCCAAACTAATGAAAAACTGTTTTTT	CASSRTQGPQTNEKLFF
TRBJ2-1	TRBD2	-	TRBV7-8	TGTGCCAGCAGCCCATCTCCCCTAGCGGGGGCCTCCTACAATGAGCAGTTCTTC	CASSPSPLAGASYNEQFF
TRBJ1-4	-	once	TRBV2	TGTGCCAGCAGTGAAGGACAGGCCCGGAATGAAAAACTGTTTTTT	CASSEGQARNEKLFF
TRBJ2-1	TRBD2	once	TRBV4-1	TGCGCCAGCAGCCAAGAGCTAGCGGGAGGGGAGTTCTTC	CASSQELAGGEFF
TRBJ2-1	TRBD2	-	TRBV7-9	TGTGCCAGCAGCCTTTGGGGGGGAGCCTACAATGAGCAGTTCTTC	CASSLWGGAYNEQFF
TRBJ1-1	-	-	TRBV11-2	TGTGCCAGCAGCTCCCCGGGAGGGGAAGCTTTCTTT	CASSSPGGEAFF